Below, 8 T cell receptor beta chains from the same sample are listed, as sequenced in a study of blood T cell repertoires in COVID-19. Sequencing was performed with immunoSEQ multiplex PCR; in TCRdb, only in-frame clones are kept and a portion is missing. In the table there are 150,000 to 200,000 clones, about 80% of which are singletons. The sequencing sample was made of PBMCs or T cells enriched from blood (not recorded which). All receptors come from a middle-aged man who had recovered from COVID-19.

This clone came up a few times. The V call is TRBV19, the J call TRBJ1-5; D not resolved. Trimming stripped 9 bases from V and 2 bases from J, with 14 bases between. This CDR3 is built from 14 residues. The germline CDR1 and CDR2 sequences are LNHDA and SQIVND (reference sequence). CDR3 sequence reads: CAREDRRGNQPQHF. The CDR3 DNA sequence: TGTGCCAGGGAGGACCGACGGGGCAATCAGCCCCAGCATTTT. Using reference TRBV19 and TRBJ1-5 for the parts outside the CDR3, the full variable domain is DGGITQSPKYLFRKEGQNVTLSCEQNLNHDAMYWYRQDPGQGLRLIYYSQIVNDFQKGDIAEGYSVSREKKESFPLTVTSAQKNPTAFYLCAREDRRGNQPQHFGDGTRLSIL.

The genes are TRBV24-1 and TRBJ2-2; 9 nucleotides align to TRBD1. The trim removed 7 bases at V and 4 bases at J, leaving 9 bases unmatched. Germline CDR1 reads KGHDR; CDR2 reads SFDVKD. The CDR3 has 16 residues. For the CDR3, the DNA is TGTGCCACCAGCCCCCCGCCGGGACAGGGCACCGGGGAGCTGTTTTTT. It is translated as CATSPPPGQGTGELFF.

The chain joins TRBV10-2 to TRBJ1-5; TRBD1 is a possible D gene (6 bases). There are 15 residues in the CDR3. Germline CDR1 and CDR2: WSHSY and SAAADI. Trimming took 9 bases from V and 3 from J, leaving 18 bases between them. The CDR3 coding sequence is TGCGCCAGTTCCCGGGGGGGGGCGAACAATCAGCCCCAGCATTTT. Translation gives CASSRGGANNQPQHF.

As for this clone: The sample has other DNA sequences that encode this CDR3 too. The V call is TRBV6-5, the J call TRBJ2-5; possibly TRBD1 for D (5 bases). The CDR3 loop spans 14 amino acids. Germline CDR1 and CDR2: MNHEY and SVGAGI. V dropped 0 bases and J dropped 2 bases, with 7 bases sitting between them. The CDR3 reads CASSYSYRQETQYF. Written as DNA, the CDR3 is TGTGCCAGCAGTTACTCGTACAGGCAAGAGACCCAGTACTTC.

The V and J genes are TRBV4-1 and TRBJ2-1, with D possibly being TRBD2 (6 bases). V was shortened by 0 bases and J by 0 bases, with 15 bases between the two germline ends. CDR1 MGHRA and CDR2 YSYEKL come from the germline V gene. The CDR3 contains 18 residues. In DNA, the CDR3 is TGCGCCAGCAGCCAAGATATATCGGCGGGAAGCTCCTACAATGAGCAGTTCTTC. Its translation: CASSQDISAGSSYNEQFF.

The chain links TRBV10-3 to TRBJ1-6; D is unclear. V lost 11 bases to trimming and J lost 0 bases, with 17 bases between them. The CDR3 length is 16 residues. Germline V gene data show CDR1 as ENHRY and CDR2 as SYGVKD. The CDR3 protein is CAAESDSSSYNSPLHF. DNA for the CDR3: TGTGCCGCGGAAAGTGACTCTAGCTCCTATAATTCACCCCTCCACTTT.

The chain joins TRBV28 to TRBJ1-6; TRBD1 agrees at 8 bases. The CDR3 sequence is 19 residues long. Trimming removed 5 bases from V and 0 bases from J; junction bases left unmatched: 12. The germline V gene has CDR1 MDHEN and CDR2 SYDVKM. DNA for the CDR3: TGTGCCAGCAGTCCCCTTACCCACAGGGGGAGCTCCTATAATTCACCCCTCCACTTT. It yields the protein CASSPLTHRGSSYNSPLHF.

The V call is TRBV18, the J call TRBJ1-5; TRBD1 matches at 10 bases. The V gene end was trimmed by 5 bases and the J gene end by 4 bases; junction bases not matched to a gene: 8. The CDR3 sequence is 16 residues long. Germline V CDR1 and CDR2: KGHSH, LQKENI. CDR3 loop: CASSSGTGEGNQPQHF. As DNA, the CDR3 is TGTGCCAGCTCATCCGGGACAGGGGAAGGGAATCAGCCCCAGCATTTT.